The rows below give T cell receptor beta chains drawn from one sample of a study of sequential checkpoint blockade in melanoma. TCRdb's table, derived via immunoSEQ multiplex PCR, lists solely in-frame clones and lacks some. Of 4,000 to 5,000 clones in the sample, 20% to 25% are singletons; the top ten hold about 15%. The sequencing here drew on tumor tissue (inferred from file names), taken from a patient given nivolumab and ipilimumab in sequence. All receptors come from a human donor with melanoma. The CDR3 runs from the conserved cysteine through the conserved F or W. Each record gives: J gene, V gene, clone size, D gene, CDR3 protein, CDR3 DNA. D genes are given only for firm matches. The size field is filled for only some rows; it gives once, few, many or a size class.

J: TRBJ1-2
V: TRBV18
size: medium-sized
D: NA
CDR3: CASSSDSNYGYTF
DNA: TGTGCCAGCTCATCCGACAGCAACTATGGCTACACCTTC

J: TRBJ2-7
V: TRBV11-3
size: large
D: NA
CDR3: CASSSPDGAYEQYF
DNA: TGTGCCAGCAGCTCCCCGGACGGAGCCTACGAGCAGTACTTC

J: TRBJ2-1
V: TRBV11-3
size: NA
D: NA
CDR3: CASSPHHLAGSSYNEQFF
DNA: TGTGCCAGCAGCCCTCATCACCTGGCCGGGAGCTCCTACAATGAGCAGTTCTTC

J: TRBJ2-3
V: TRBV29-1
size: few
D: NA
CDR3: CSAQGLTDTQYF
DNA: TGCAGCGCCCAGGGACTCACAGATACGCAGTATTTT

J: TRBJ2-2
V: TRBV5-1
size: NA
D: NA
CDR3: CASSLVRNTGELFF
DNA: TGCGCCAGCAGCTTGGTCAGAAACACCGGGGAGCTGTTTTTT

J: TRBJ1-3
V: TRBV6-8
size: NA
D: NA
CDR3: CAIYGPPWAGNTIYF
DNA: TGTGCCATCTACGGGCCCCCATGGGCTGGAAACACCATATATTTT

J: TRBJ2-7
V: TRBV18
size: NA
D: NA
CDR3: CASSPSSYEQYF
DNA: TGTGCCAGCTCGCCTAGCTCCTACGAGCAGTACTTC

J: TRBJ1-2
V: TRBV6-8
size: few
D: NA
CDR3: CASSYNHYGYTF
DNA: TGTGCCAGCAGTTACAACCACTATGGCTACACCTTC

J: TRBJ1-6
V: TRBV19
size: NA
D: TRBD1
CDR3: CASRYGVGGTDNSPLHF
DNA: TGTGCCAGTAGATATGGGGTCGGCGGGACAGATAATTCACCCCTCCACTTT

J: TRBJ2-1
V: TRBV4-1
size: NA
D: NA
CDR3: CASSQDPRANEQFF
DNA: TGCGCCAGCAGCCAAGATCCGCGAGCCAATGAGCAGTTCTTC

J: TRBJ2-3
V: TRBV9
size: few
D: TRBD1
CDR3: CASSRTGDLVDTQYF
DNA: TGTGCCAGCAGTCGGACAGGGGACCTTGTGGATACGCAGTATTTT

J: TRBJ2-2
V: TRBV19
size: medium-sized
D: NA
CDR3: CASSGGQMNGELFF
DNA: TGTGCCAGTAGTGGGGGACAAATGAACGGGGAGCTGTTTTTT

J: TRBJ1-5
V: TRBV19
size: NA
D: NA
CDR3: CASSEGGSWQPQHF
DNA: TGTGCCAGTAGTGAGGGGGGGAGTTGGCAGCCCCAGCATTTT

J: TRBJ1-1
V: TRBV11-3
size: many
D: TRBD1
CDR3: CASSGQGVTMNTEAFF
DNA: TGTGCCAGCAGCGGCCAGGGGGTGACTATGAACACTGAAGCTTTCTTT

J: TRBJ1-6
V: TRBV9
size: medium-sized
D: NA
CDR3: CASSVAFGENSPLHF
DNA: TGTGCCAGCAGCGTAGCATTCGGGGAAAATTCACCCCTCCACTTT

J: TRBJ1-5
V: TRBV19
size: few
D: NA
CDR3: CASSMGGYSNQPQHF
DNA: TGTGCCAGTAGTATGGGGGGGTATAGCAATCAGCCCCAGCATTTT

J: TRBJ2-6
V: TRBV6-8
size: medium-sized
D: NA
CDR3: CASSAPIERVLGANVLTF
DNA: TGTGCCAGCAGTGCCCCTATAGAGAGGGTCCTGGGGGCCAACGTCCTGACTTTC

J: TRBJ2-3
V: TRBV12-5
size: few
D: NA
CDR3: CASGPGLGGGDTQYF
DNA: TGTGCTAGTGGCCCCGGACTAGGGGGCGGAGATACGCAGTATTTT

J: TRBJ1-4
V: TRBV5-1
size: NA
D: TRBD1
CDR3: CASSPQGPVNEKLFF
DNA: TGCGCCAGCAGCCCACAGGGGCCGGTTAATGAAAAACTGTTTTTT

J: TRBJ1-1
V: TRBV11-3
size: medium-sized
D: NA
CDR3: CASSSRWSQMNTEAFF
DNA: TGTGCCAGCAGCTCGCGTTGGTCACAGATGAACACTGAAGCTTTCTTT

J: TRBJ2-7
V: TRBV6-8
size: few
D: NA
CDR3: CASRNRATYEQYF
DNA: TGTGCCAGCAGGAACCGGGCCACCTACGAGCAGTACTTC

J: TRBJ1-1
V: TRBV6-8
size: NA
D: NA
CDR3: CASSGLYGEPEAFF
DNA: TGTGCCAGCAGTGGCCTTTACGGGGAACCTGAAGCTTTCTTT

J: TRBJ2-1
V: TRBV16
size: NA
D: TRBD1
CDR3: CASSRRTGRRNEQFF
DNA: TGTGCCAGCAGCCGCCGGACAGGGAGGCGAAATGAGCAGTTCTTC

J: TRBJ2-2
V: TRBV5-1
size: once
D: NA
CDR3: CASSFGGASGELFF
DNA: TGCGCCAGCAGCTTTGGGGGGGCAAGCGGGGAGCTGTTTTTT

J: TRBJ1-1
V: TRBV6-1
size: few
D: NA
CDR3: CASSEARSGLGWTEAFF
DNA: TGTGCCAGCAGTGAAGCGCGGTCGGGGTTGGGGTGGACTGAAGCTTTCTTT

J: TRBJ2-3
V: TRBV6-8
size: NA
D: NA
CDR3: CASSSSADTQYF
DNA: TGTGCCAGCAGTTCTAGCGCAGATACGCAGTATTTT

J: TRBJ2-7
V: TRBV11-3
size: many
D: NA
CDR3: CASSLTALPSTEQYF
DNA: TGTGCCAGCAGCTTAACGGCCCTCCCAAGTACCGAGCAGTACTTC

J: TRBJ2-2
V: TRBV6-8
size: large
D: NA
CDR3: CASSLVNTGELFF
DNA: TGTGCCAGCAGTTTAGTGAACACCGGGGAGCTGTTTTTT

J: TRBJ1-2
V: TRBV9
size: medium-sized
D: NA
CDR3: CASSVAQFAYGYTF
DNA: TGTGCCAGCAGCGTAGCACAGTTTGCCTATGGCTACACCTTC

J: TRBJ2-7
V: TRBV28
size: few
D: NA
CDR3: CASRIWGGRSYEQYF
DNA: TGTGCCAGCAGAATCTGGGGAGGTCGCTCCTACGAGCAGTACTTC

J: TRBJ1-1
V: TRBV29-1
size: few
D: NA
CDR3: CSVVGLPTTEAFF
DNA: TGCAGCGTTGTAGGACTCCCGACCACTGAAGCTTTCTTT

J: TRBJ2-7
V: TRBV11-3
size: medium-sized
D: TRBD1
CDR3: CASSLEGTGTYEQYF
DNA: TGTGCCAGCAGCTTGGAAGGGACAGGGACCTACGAGCAGTACTTC

J: TRBJ2-1
V: TRBV11-3
size: NA
D: NA
CDR3: CASSLEVRVSEQFF
DNA: TGTGCCAGCAGCTTAGAAGTAAGGGTCAGTGAGCAGTTCTTC

J: TRBJ1-1
V: TRBV19
size: few
D: NA
CDR3: CASSILQGNTEAFF
DNA: TGTGCCAGTAGTATCCTGCAGGGAAACACTGAAGCTTTCTTT

J: TRBJ2-4
V: TRBV6-4
size: few
D: NA
CDR3: CASGRQNIQYF
DNA: TGTGCCAGCGGACGTCAAAACATTCAGTACTTC

J: TRBJ2-3
V: TRBV6-8
size: few
D: TRBD2
CDR3: CASSYSGGGRTDTQYF
DNA: TGTGCCAGCAGTTACTCCGGGGGAGGGAGAACAGATACGCAGTATTTT

J: TRBJ2-4
V: TRBV19
size: NA
D: TRBD2
CDR3: CASSIQLAGVAKNIQYF
DNA: TGTGCCAGTAGTATACAACTAGCGGGGGTGGCCAAAAACATTCAGTACTTC

J: TRBJ1-2
V: TRBV11-3
size: many
D: TRBD1
CDR3: CASSKTGGGYGYTF
DNA: TGTGCCAGCAGCAAGACAGGGGGCGGATATGGCTACACCTTC

J: TRBJ2-3
V: TRBV6-8
size: few
D: TRBD2
CDR3: CASSDGLARDTQYF
DNA: TGTGCCAGCAGTGACGGACTAGCAAGGGATACGCAGTATTTT

J: TRBJ2-1
V: TRBV23-1
size: many
D: NA
CDR3: CASSRDGTINEQFF
DNA: TGCGCCAGCAGCCGGGACGGGACGATCAATGAGCAGTTCTTC

J: TRBJ2-5
V: TRBV11-3
size: many
D: NA
CDR3: CASSLGGQKETQYF
DNA: TGTGCCAGCAGCTTAGGGGGTCAGAAAGAGACCCAGTACTTC

J: TRBJ2-7
V: TRBV6-8
size: many
D: NA
CDR3: CASSYKSSYEQYF
DNA: TGTGCCAGCAGTTACAAGTCGAGCTACGAGCAGTACTTC

J: TRBJ2-2
V: TRBV19
size: once
D: TRBD2
CDR3: CASSSPGLNTGELFF
DNA: TGTGCCAGTAGTTCTCCGGGACTAAACACCGGGGAGCTGTTTTTT

J: TRBJ1-5
V: TRBV15
size: few
D: TRBD1
CDR3: CATSRDRSNQPQHF
DNA: TGTGCCACCAGCAGGGACAGGAGCAATCAGCCCCAGCATTTT

J: TRBJ2-7
V: TRBV18
size: NA
D: NA
CDR3: CASSPVPYEQYF
DNA: TGTGCCAGCTCTCCAGTTCCCTACGAGCAGTACTTC

J: TRBJ2-3
V: TRBV11-3
size: many
D: TRBD2
CDR3: CASRPGLAGVITDTQYF
DNA: TGTGCCAGCAGGCCGGGACTAGCGGGGGTAATCACAGATACGCAGTATTTT

J: TRBJ2-5
V: TRBV18
size: NA
D: NA
CDR3: CASSPPRQPGSYQETQYF
DNA: TGTGCCAGCTCACCACCGAGGCAGCCGGGGTCGTACCAAGAGACCCAGTACTTC

J: TRBJ2-1
V: TRBV11-3
size: few
D: TRBD2
CDR3: CASSTGLAGGNNEQFF
DNA: TGTGCCAGCAGCACGGGACTAGCGGGAGGAAACAATGAGCAGTTCTTC

J: TRBJ1-5
V: TRBV19
size: few
D: TRBD1
CDR3: CASSFSTGSINQPQHF
DNA: TGTGCCAGTAGTTTTTCGACAGGGAGTATCAATCAGCCCCAGCATTTT

J: TRBJ2-3
V: TRBV5-1
size: NA
D: NA
CDR3: CASGFGQGFDTQYF
DNA: TGCGCCAGCGGCTTCGGACAAGGATTTGATACGCAGTATTTT

J: TRBJ2-3
V: TRBV9
size: medium-sized
D: TRBD2
CDR3: CASSVGLASTDTQYF
DNA: TGTGCCAGCAGCGTCGGACTAGCATCCACAGATACGCAGTATTTT

J: TRBJ1-5
V: TRBV11-3
size: many
D: TRBD1
CDR3: CASSPGTGLQPQHF
DNA: TGTGCCAGCAGCCCCGGGACAGGGCTTCAGCCCCAGCATTTT

J: TRBJ1-1
V: TRBV6-8
size: few
D: NA
CDR3: CASSRDRLSANTEAFF
DNA: TGTGCCAGCAGCCGAGACCGGCTCTCAGCGAACACTGAAGCTTTCTTT